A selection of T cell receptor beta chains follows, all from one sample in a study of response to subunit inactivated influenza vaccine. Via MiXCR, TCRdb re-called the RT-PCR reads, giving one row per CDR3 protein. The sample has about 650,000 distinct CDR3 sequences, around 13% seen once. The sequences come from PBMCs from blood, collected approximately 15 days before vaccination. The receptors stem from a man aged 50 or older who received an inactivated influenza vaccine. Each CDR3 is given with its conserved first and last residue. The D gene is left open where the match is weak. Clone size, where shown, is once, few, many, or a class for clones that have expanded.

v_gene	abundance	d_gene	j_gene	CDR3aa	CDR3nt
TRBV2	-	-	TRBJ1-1	CASILTSWGTEAFF	TGTGCCAGCATCCTGACTTCGTGGGGCACTGAAGCTTTCTTT
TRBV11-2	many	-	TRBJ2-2	CASSPIGGINTGELFF	TGTGCCAGCAGCCCCATTGGGGGGATCAACACCGGGGAGCTGTTTTTT
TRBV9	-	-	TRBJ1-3	CASSGGGRSSGNTIYF	TGTGCCAGCAGCGGCGGAGGACGGTCCTCTGGAAACACCATATATTTT
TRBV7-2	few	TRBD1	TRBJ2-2	CASTQGPTGGGTGELFF	TGTGCCAGCACCCAGGGCCCCACAGGGGGCGGAACCGGGGAGCTGTTTTTT
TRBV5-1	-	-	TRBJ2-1	CASSLDKNYNEQFF	TGCGCCAGCAGCCTGGATAAGAACTACAATGAGCAGTTCTTC
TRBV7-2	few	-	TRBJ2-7	CASSLTAGTYDPYEQYF	TGTGCCAGCAGTTTAACCGCCGGGACTTACGATCCCTACGAGCAGTACTTC
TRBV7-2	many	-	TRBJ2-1	CASSPWGGHSSYNEQFF	TGTGCCAGCAGCCCTTGGGGGGGCCACAGCTCCTACAATGAGCAGTTCTTC
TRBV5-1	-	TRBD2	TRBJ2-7	CASSPRGSGDYEQYF	TGCGCCAGCAGCCCCCGAGGTAGCGGGGACTACGAGCAGTACTTC
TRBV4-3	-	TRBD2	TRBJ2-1	CASSQETSGLYNEQFF	TGCGCCAGCAGCCAAGAGACTAGCGGGTTATACAATGAGCAGTTCTTC
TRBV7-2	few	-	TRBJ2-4	CASITGQTLAKNIQYF	TGTGCCAGCATCACCGGACAGACCCTAGCCAAAAACATTCAGTACTTC
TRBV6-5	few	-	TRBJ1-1	CASSYSQGRGTEAFF	TGTGCCAGCAGTTACTCACAGGGAAGGGGGACTGAAGCTTTCTTT
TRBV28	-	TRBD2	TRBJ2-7	CASSPSSGIISYEQYF	TGTGCCAGCAGCCCCTCTAGCGGGATTATTTCCTACGAGCAGTACTTC
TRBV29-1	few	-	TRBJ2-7	CSVAHFYEQYF	TGCAGCGTTGCGCATTTCTACGAGCAGTACTTC
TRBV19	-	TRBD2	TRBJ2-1	CASREVAGGGDEQFF	TGTGCCAGCAGAGAGGTAGCGGGAGGCGGAGATGAGCAGTTCTTC
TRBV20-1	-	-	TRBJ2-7	CSASLRGSSYEQYF	TGCAGTGCTAGTCTGCGGGGAAGCTCCTACGAGCAGTACTTC
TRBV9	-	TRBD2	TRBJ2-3	CASSVGSIAGVPTDTQYF	TGTGCCAGCAGCGTAGGATCTATAGCGGGAGTCCCCACAGATACGCAGTATTTT
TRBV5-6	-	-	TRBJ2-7	CASSYGTWVRNEQYF	TGTGCCAGCAGCTACGGGACTTGGGTACGTAACGAGCAGTACTTC
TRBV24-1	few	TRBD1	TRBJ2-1	CATSDQGQGLNEQFF	TGTGCCACCAGTGATCAGGGACAGGGGCTCAATGAGCAGTTCTTC
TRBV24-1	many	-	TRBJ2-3	CATSDLRGSGNTQYF	TGTGCCACCAGTGATTTAAGGGGGAGTGGGAATACGCAGTATTTT
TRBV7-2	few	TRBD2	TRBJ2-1	CASSLTSGRHNEQFF	TGTGCCAGCAGCTTGACTAGCGGGAGGCACAATGAGCAGTTCTTC
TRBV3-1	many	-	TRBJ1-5	CASSQDAQGLRPQHF	TGTGCCAGCAGCCAAGATGCACAGGGACTAAGACCCCAGCATTTT
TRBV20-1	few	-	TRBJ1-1	CSANRYTEAFF	TGCAGTGCTAACAGGTACACTGAAGCTTTCTTT
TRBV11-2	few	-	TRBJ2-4	CASSFSPGNIQYF	TGTGCCAGCAGCTTTTCCCCCGGAAACATTCAGTACTTC
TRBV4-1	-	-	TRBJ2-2	CASSQDRGAPNTGELFF	TGCGCCAGCAGCCAAGATCGGGGGGCGCCGAACACCGGGGAGCTGTTTTTT
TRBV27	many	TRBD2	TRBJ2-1	CASSSGTSSYNEQFF	TGTGCCAGCAGTTCCGGGACTAGCTCCTACAATGAGCAGTTCTTC
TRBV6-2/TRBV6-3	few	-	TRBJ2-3	CASSYNSDTQYF	TGTGCCAGCAGTTACAATTCAGATACGCAGTATTTT
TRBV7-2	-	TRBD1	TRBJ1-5	CASSQQGISNQPQHF	TGTGCCAGCAGCCAACAGGGGATTAGCAATCAGCCCCAGCATTTT
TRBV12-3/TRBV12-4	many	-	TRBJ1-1	CASSLLNTEAFF	TGTGCCAGCAGCTTACTGAACACTGAAGCTTTCTTT
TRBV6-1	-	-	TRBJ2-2	CASSDPNTGELFF	TGTGCCAGCAGTGACCCTAACACCGGGGAGCTGTTTTTT
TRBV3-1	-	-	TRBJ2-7	CASSQERLRFPGYEQYF	TGTGCCAGCAGCCAAGAGAGACTCCGGTTCCCCGGCTACGAGCAGTACTTC
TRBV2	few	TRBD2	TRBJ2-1	CASSSLGLAGNEQFF	TGTGCCAGCAGTTCCCTGGGACTAGCGGGCAATGAGCAGTTCTTC
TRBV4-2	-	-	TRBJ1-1	CASSHRTVGEAFF	TGTGCCAGCAGCCACAGGACAGTGGGTGAAGCTTTCTTT
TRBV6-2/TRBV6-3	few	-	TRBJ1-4	CASSYTREKLFF	TGTGCCAGCAGTTACACGCGTGAAAAACTGTTTTTT
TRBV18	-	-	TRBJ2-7	CASSPPGLGGSYEQYF	TGTGCCAGCTCACCACCGGGGCTAGGTGGGAGCTACGAGCAGTACTTC
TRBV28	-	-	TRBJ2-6	CASSGPSVLTF	TGTGCCAGCAGTGGGCCCAGCGTCCTGACTTTC
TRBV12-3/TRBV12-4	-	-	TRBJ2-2	CASAEAGRTGELFF	TGTGCCTCCGCGGAGGCAGGGCGTACCGGGGAGCTGTTTTTT
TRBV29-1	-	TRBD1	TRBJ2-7	CSVGPRTGPYEQYF	TGCAGCGTTGGGCCTAGGACAGGGCCCTACGAGCAGTACTTC
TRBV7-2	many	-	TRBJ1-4	CASSFRGTNEKLFF	TGTGCCAGCAGCTTTCGGGGAACTAATGAAAAACTGTTTTTT
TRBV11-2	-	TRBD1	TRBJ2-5	CASIDSGGDLQETQYF	TGTGCCAGCATCGATTCAGGGGGAGACTTGCAAGAGACCCAGTACTTC
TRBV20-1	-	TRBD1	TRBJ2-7	CSAGGRQGVGEQYF	TGCAGTGCTGGAGGGAGACAGGGGGTTGGGGAGCAGTACTTC
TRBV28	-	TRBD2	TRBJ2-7	CASSGGGPEEQYF	TGTGCCAGCAGCGGGGGAGGGCCCGAAGAGCAGTACTTC
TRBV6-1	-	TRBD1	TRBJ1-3	CASSEFLPNRGKAGNTIYF	TGTGCCAGCAGTGAGTTCCTTCCTAACAGGGGGAAAGCTGGAAACACCATATATTTT
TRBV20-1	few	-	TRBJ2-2	CSASRENTGELFF	TGCAGTGCTAGCAGGGAGAACACCGGGGAGCTGTTTTTT
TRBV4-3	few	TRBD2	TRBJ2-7	CASSLSGASGRYEQYF	TGCGCCAGCAGTCTGAGCGGGGCTAGCGGGAGATACGAGCAGTACTTC
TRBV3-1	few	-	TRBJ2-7	CASSQGVGAVQYEQYF	TGTGCCAGCAGCCAAGGGGTAGGAGCGGTACAATACGAGCAGTACTTC
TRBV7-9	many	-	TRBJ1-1	CASSLSVGNTEAFF	TGTGCCAGCAGCTTATCAGTCGGGAACACTGAAGCTTTCTTT
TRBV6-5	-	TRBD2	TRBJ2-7	CASSYSWVAGGTEQYF	TGTGCCAGCAGTTACTCGTGGGTAGCGGGAGGGACCGAGCAGTACTTC
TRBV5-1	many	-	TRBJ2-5	CASSLTSTETQYF	TGCGCCAGCAGCTTGACTAGCACGGAGACCCAGTACTTC
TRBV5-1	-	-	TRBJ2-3	CASSTRDRTDTQYF	TGCGCCAGCAGCACCCGGGATCGCACAGATACGCAGTATTTT
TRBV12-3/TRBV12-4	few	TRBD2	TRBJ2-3	CASATSGGTDTQYF	TGTGCCAGCGCTACTAGCGGAGGCACAGATACGCAGTATTTT
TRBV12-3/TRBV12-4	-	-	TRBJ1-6	CASSLASYSPLHF	TGTGCCAGCAGTTTAGCCTCTTATTCACCCCTCCACTTT